This T cell receptor (beta chain) was documented in a study of early T cells in non-severe SARS-CoV-2 infection. The length of the CDR3 is 13 residues. Trimming left V 7 bases short and J 9 bases short, with 18 bases between. TCRdb passed the 5' RACE reads through MiXCR, listing each CDR3 protein once. The profile covers more than 95,000 distinct CDR3 sequences, with 16% appearing a single time and 1.3% taken by the ten largest. Sample: whole blood. The chain is built from TRBV12-3 or TRBV12-4 and TRBJ1-2, with D perhaps TRBD1 (5 bases). This receptor was taken from an adult who was a healthcare worker with PCR-confirmed SARS-CoV-2 infection or an uninfected control (not recorded which). DNA of the CDR3: TGTGCCAGCACCGTCCGGGACGTCGGCCGCTACACCTTC. Protein sequence: CASTVRDVGRYTF.